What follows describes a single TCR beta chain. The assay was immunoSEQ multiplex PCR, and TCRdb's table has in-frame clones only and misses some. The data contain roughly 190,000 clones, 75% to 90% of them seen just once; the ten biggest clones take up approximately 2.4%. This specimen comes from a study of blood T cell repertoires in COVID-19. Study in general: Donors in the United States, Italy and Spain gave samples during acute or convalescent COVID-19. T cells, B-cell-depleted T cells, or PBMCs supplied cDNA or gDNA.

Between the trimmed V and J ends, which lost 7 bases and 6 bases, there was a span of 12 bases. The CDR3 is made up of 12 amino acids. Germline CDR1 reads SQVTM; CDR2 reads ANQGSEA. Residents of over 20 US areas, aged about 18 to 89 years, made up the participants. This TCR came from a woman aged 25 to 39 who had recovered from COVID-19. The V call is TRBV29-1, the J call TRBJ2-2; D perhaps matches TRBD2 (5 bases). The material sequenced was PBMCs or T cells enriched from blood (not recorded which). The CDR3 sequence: CSALVRAGELFF. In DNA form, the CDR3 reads TGCAGCGCCCTCGTGAGGGCCGGGGAGCTGTTTTTT.